The 32 T cell receptor beta chains below come from one sample, sequenced in a study of T cell repertoires in aging, cancer and after chemotherapy. A mixed TRB-A/B primer pool amplified rearranged TRB by multiplex touch-down PCR. From the multiplex PCR reads, TCRdb called clonotypes with MiXCR, one entry per CDR3 protein. The table records roughly 2,000 distinct CDR3 sequences, under 30% of them present only once. TCR beta rearrangements were amplified from peripheral blood genomic DNA. The sequencing sample was made of blood. The receptors were gathered from a human donor with a solid tumor.

This clonotype was recorded only once. The chain employs TRBV9 and TRBJ2-3; 7 bases are a match to TRBD2. Germline V CDR1 and CDR2: SGDLS, YYNGEE. The CDR3 contains 16 residues. Germline trimming cut 0 bases from V and 4 bases from J; bases unmatched to any gene: 8. The CDR3 DNA sequence: TGTGCCAGCAGCGTAGATCTGAGGGAGGGAGCAGATACGCAGTATTTT. It yields the protein CASSVDLREGADTQYF.

The rearrangement uses TRBV28 and TRBJ2-1; D remains ambiguous. The V gene's germline CDR1 is MDHEN and CDR2 SYDVKM. V lost 3 bases to trimming and J lost 3 bases, with 9 bases between them. This CDR3 has 14 amino acids. CDR3 residues: CASSLNSHYNEQFF. The CDR3 region has the DNA TGTGCCAGCAGTTTGAACAGCCACTACAATGAGCAGTTCTTC.

This clonotype was observed a few times. The chain combines TRBV28 with TRBJ1-2; D unresolved. Trimming removed 6 bases from V and 6 bases from J, with 17 bases in between. CDR3 length equals 14 residues. From germline, CDR1 is MDHEN and CDR2 SYDVKM. This CDR3 reads CASREMPFIDGYTF. In nucleotides, the CDR3 is TGTGCCAGCAGGGAGATGCCCTTTATAGATGGCTACACCTTC.

This clonotype qualifies as medium-sized. The chain employs TRBV20-1 and TRBJ2-7; 9 bases are a match to TRBD1. J was trimmed by 3 bases and V by 2 bases; bases with no gene match: 8. The CDR3 totals 15 residues. Germline V CDR1 and CDR2: DFQATT, SNEGSKA (reference sequence). DNA of the CDR3: TGCAGTGCTAGAAATACACCGACAGGGGGCTACGAGCAGTACTTC. Translating it yields CSARNTPTGGYEQYF.

This clonotype was counted a few times. The V and J genes are TRBV25-1 and TRBJ1-6; D possibly corresponds to TRBD1 (5 bases). Trimming left V 2 bases short and J 13 bases short, with 12 bases between. This CDR3 region has 13 residues. The germline V gene encodes CDR1 MGHDK and CDR2 SYGVNS. The CDR3 reads CASSEAGGGPLHF. Here the CDR3 DNA reads TGTGCCAGCAGTGAAGCCGGGGGAGGTCCCCTCCACTTT.

By share, this clonotype counts as medium-sized (0.01 to 0.1%). V usage is TRBV19 and J usage is TRBJ1-4; tentative D call: TRBD1 (5 bases). Germline V CDR1 and CDR2: LNHDA, SQIVND (reference sequence). V dropped 4 bases and J dropped 14 bases, with 17 bases sitting between them. CDR3 length equals 13 residues. CDR3 nucleotides: TGTGCCAGTAGTACAGTTACCGGGGGGAAGCTGTTTTTT. Residues: CASSTVTGGKLFF.

Judged by abundance, this clonotype is large. The chain joins TRBV30 to TRBJ1-6; D might be TRBD1 (5 bases). The germline CDR1 and CDR2 sequences are GTSNPN and SVGIG (reference sequence). CDR3 length: 14 amino acids. V lost 1 base and J 11 bases, leaving 15 bases between the germline ends. CDR3 nucleotide sequence: TGTGCCTGGAGTGCCCCGGTGGAGGGGCCACCCCTCCACTTT. It is translated as CAWSAPVEGPPLHF.

By frequency in the sample, this clonotype is medium-sized. The chain carries TRBV10-3 and TRBJ2-5; TRBD1 aligns across 8 bases. CDR1 is ENHRY and CDR2 is SYGVKD in the germline V gene. The length of the CDR3 is 17 residues. Trimming cost V 5 bases and J 4 bases; bases outside gene matches: 15. The CDR3 loop reads CAISPTGANVLRETQYF. CDR3 nucleotides: TGTGCCATCAGTCCGACAGGGGCCAACGTCTTACGAGAGACCCAGTACTTC.

This clonotype has more than one count but fewer than ten. The J gene is TRBJ2-1, the V gene TRBV19, with 10 bases lining up with TRBD1. The V gene end was trimmed by 4 bases and the J gene end by 8 bases; junction bases not matched to a gene: 8. Germline CDR1 reads LNHDA; CDR2 reads SQIVND (reference sequence). This CDR3 has 15 residues. In DNA form, the CDR3 reads TGTGCCAGTAGTACGGGCGGGACAGGGGTATATGAGCAGTTCTTC. This encodes CASSTGGTGVYEQFF.

The chain uses TRBV5-1 and TRBJ1-3; TRBD1 aligns across 8 bases. The CDR3 has 15 amino acids. CDR1 and CDR2 from the germline V gene are SGHRS and YFSETQ. V lost 0 bases to trimming and J lost 4 bases; unmatched junction nucleotides: 3. As DNA, the CDR3 is TGCGCCAGCAGCTTGGGACAGGGGTACGGAAACACCATATATTTT. Translation: CASSLGQGYGNTIYF.

In its sample, this clonotype was seen a few times. The chain links TRBV20-1 to TRBJ2-7; 12 bases agree with TRBD2. CDR1 is DFQATT, CDR2 SNEGSKA, per germline (reference sequence). V shed 6 bases and J 0 bases; nucleotides not matched to a gene: 9. This CDR3 is 16 amino acids long. The CDR3 sequence: CSAIPGLAGFSYEQYF. The CDR3 DNA follows: TGCAGTGCAATCCCGGGACTAGCGGGCTTCTCCTACGAGCAGTACTTC.

V gene TRBV28 combines with J gene TRBJ2-3, with D unresolved. This CDR3 has 16 residues. In germline, CDR1 is MDHEN, CDR2 SYDVKM. The ends were cut back, 4 bases at V and 5 bases at J, with 19 bases in the middle. In DNA form, the CDR3 reads TGTGCCAGCAGTTCTGCAGTCCTGGGTTCGGGAGATACGCAGTATTTT. It specifies CASSSAVLGSGDTQYF.

The chain carries TRBV10-1 and TRBJ2-1; D might be TRBD2 (6 bases). The CDR3 has 15 amino acids. V was shortened by 6 bases and J by 0 bases, with 12 bases between the two germline ends. Germline CDR1 reads WNHNN; CDR2 reads SYGVQD (reference sequence). CDR3 region: CASRGGLSSYNEQFF. The CDR3 DNA reads as TGCGCCAGCAGGGGAGGACTCAGCTCCTACAATGAGCAGTTCTTC.

The V gene is TRBV28, the J gene TRBJ1-5; 7 bases are shared with TRBD1. V dropped 3 bases and J dropped 1; count of bases not matched to a gene: 3. CDR1 MDHEN and CDR2 SYDVKM come from the germline V gene. The CDR3 extends over 15 amino acids. The CDR3 DNA reads as TGTGCCAGCAGTTTCTCACAGGGGAGCAATCAGCCCCAGCATTTT. It codes for CASSFSQGSNQPQHF.

This chain joins TRBV4-2 and TRBJ2-7; 9 positions match TRBD2. The V gene's germline CDR1 is LGHNA and CDR2 YNFKEQ. CDR3 length: 14 residues. The CDR3: CSSSQAGGSYEQYV. The DNA for the CDR3 is TGTTCCAGCAGCCAAGCGGGGGGCTCCTACGAGCAGTACGTC.

This clonotype was counted between two and nine times. The chain carries TRBV11-2 and TRBJ2-7, with D maybe TRBD1 (6 bases). From germline, CDR1 is SGHAT and CDR2 FQNNGV. The CDR3 runs to 14 residues. The V and J ends lost 2 bases and 2 bases respectively, with 10 bases between them. CDR3 nucleotide sequence: TGTGCCAGCAGCTTAATGACAGGAGCCTACGAGCAGTACTTC. Translation: CASSLMTGAYEQYF.

This clonotype counts as medium-sized. The chain has TRBV7-9 and TRBJ2-2; D call uncertain. V was shortened by 5 bases and J by 6 bases, with 10 bases between the two germline ends. This CDR3 is built from 13 residues. The germline CDR1 and CDR2 sequences are SEHNR and FQNEAQ (reference sequence). For the CDR3, the DNA is TGTGCCAGCAGCGGCCAAGGACCCGGGGAGCTGTTTTTT. Translation gives CASSGQGPGELFF.

This chain uses TRBV20-1 with TRBJ1-6, with unresolved D. Trimming took 0 bases from V and 2 from J, leaving 20 bases between them. This CDR3 spans 19 amino acids. Germline-derived CDR1 and CDR2 are DFQATT and SNEGSKA (reference sequence). For the CDR3, the DNA is TGCAGTGCTAGAGATCCGGCAGTAATGGGTGGGACCTATAATTCACCCCTCCACTTT. As protein: CSARDPAVMGGTYNSPLHF.

The chain links TRBV19 to TRBJ2-2; 11 bases line up with TRBD2. CDR1 LNHDA and CDR2 SQIVND come from the germline V gene (reference sequence). This CDR3 spans 18 amino acids. V was clipped by 3 bases and J by 4 bases; unmatched bases: 10. CDR3 sequence reads: CASSMKLAGEGRTGELFF. The CDR3 DNA follows: TGTGCCAGTAGTATGAAACTAGCGGGAGAGGGTCGCACCGGGGAGCTGTTTTTT.

By share, this clonotype ranks as medium-sized. This chain uses TRBV18 with TRBJ2-7; tentative D call: TRBD2 (5 bases). CDR1 KGHSH and CDR2 LQKENI come from the germline V gene. V lost 3 bases and J lost 5, with 11 bases in between. The CDR3 is 13 amino acids. The CDR3 region is CASSPRTVHEQYV. In nucleotides, the CDR3 is TGTGCCAGCTCACCGCGGACTGTCCACGAGCAGTACGTC.

This clonotype is medium-sized by share. This sequence joins TRBV19 and TRBJ2-1; 14 bases align to TRBD2. The CDR3 is made up of 17 amino acids. The germline CDR1 and CDR2 sequences are LNHDA and SQIVND (reference sequence). V was pared by 6 bases and J by 6 bases, with 10 bases of the junction left unmatched. The CDR3 sequence is CASSRDPGTSGSNEQFF. CDR3 DNA sequence: TGTGCCAGTAGCCGGGACCCCGGGACTAGCGGGAGCAATGAGCAGTTCTTC.

This clonotype is medium-sized by share. The chain carries TRBV6-4 and TRBJ2-5; 8 nucleotides agree with TRBD1. V lost 2 bases to trimming and J lost 0 bases; unmatched junction nucleotides: 5. Germline CDR1 MRHNA, CDR2 SNTAGT. This CDR3 is built from 16 residues. The CDR3 DNA is TGTGCCAGCAGTGACCCCGCGACAGGGGACCAAGAGACCCAGTACTTC. Encoded protein: CASSDPATGDQETQYF.

The chain is built from TRBV20-1 and TRBJ1-1; tentatively, D is TRBD1 (6 bases). In germline, CDR1 is DFQATT, CDR2 SNEGSKA (reference sequence). Trimming shortened V by 7 bases and J by 4 bases, and 16 bases separated the two germline ends. The length of the CDR3 is 13 residues. The CDR3 sequence: CSVQGVIGTEAFF. The CDR3 DNA reads as TGCAGTGTACAGGGAGTAATCGGCACTGAAGCTTTCTTT.

Judged by abundance, this clonotype is medium-sized. This chain joins TRBV12-3 or TRBV12-4 and TRBJ2-4; 9 bases match TRBD1. This CDR3 is built from 16 residues. Unmatched junction bases numbered 9, after V lost 2 bases and J lost 7 bases. The DNA of the CDR3 is TGTGCCAGCAGTTTACCCGGACAGGGGTATAGGAACATTCAGTACTTC. Translation: CASSLPGQGYRNIQYF.

This clonotype counts as medium-sized (0.01 to 0.1%). The CDR3 loop reads CASSWQGRTQPQHF. Written as DNA, the CDR3 is TGTGCCAGCTCCTGGCAGGGGAGGACCCAGCCCCAGCATTTT. The V gene is TRBV19, the J gene TRBJ1-5; tentatively, D is TRBD1 (6 bases). The germline V and J ends were trimmed by 9 bases and 7 bases, with 19 bases remaining between them. Per germline, CDR1 LNHDA and CDR2 SQIVND (reference sequence). This CDR3 is 14 amino acids long.

By proportion, this clonotype is medium-sized (0.01 to 0.1%). The chain carries TRBV6-2 or TRBV6-3 and TRBJ1-5; no reliable D call. The germline V gene has CDR1 MNHEY and CDR2 SVGEGT. This CDR3 contains 13 residues. V lost 4 bases and J 7 bases, leaving 11 bases between the germline ends. This chain's CDR3 is CASSFTGTQPQHF. The CDR3 nucleotides are TGTGCCAGCAGTTTTACGGGAACCCAGCCCCAGCATTTT.

The rearrangement links TRBV24-1 to TRBJ1-5; D is possibly TRBD1 (5 bases). V gave up 2 bases and J gave up 0 bases, with 7 bases separating them. The CDR3 is made up of 15 amino acids. Germline assignment: CDR1 KGHDR and CDR2 SFDVKD. The DNA for the CDR3 is TGTGCCACCAGTGATTCAGGGAATAGCAATCAGCCCCAGCATTTT. This translates into CATSDSGNSNQPQHF.

The V call is TRBV6-5, the J call TRBJ1-1; 8 bases align to TRBD1. V shed 5 bases and J 8 bases; nucleotides not matched to a gene: 10. The CDR3 has 14 amino acids. CDR1 and CDR2 (germline): MNHEY, SVGAGI. In DNA, the CDR3 is TGTGCCAGCAGTCGCGGACAGGGTAGGACGGAAGCTTTCTTT. Its translation: CASSRGQGRTEAFF.

This clonotype counts as medium-sized (0.01 to 0.1%). The rearrangement joins TRBV14 to TRBJ2-1; D call uncertain. This CDR3 is 17 amino acids long. Germline V CDR1 and CDR2: SGHDN, FVKESK. Trimming shortened V by 0 bases and J by 5 bases, and 17 bases separated the two germline ends. CDR3 sequence: CASSQESWIGRHNEQFF. The CDR3, as DNA: TGTGCCAGCAGCCAAGAGAGTTGGATCGGACGGCACAATGAGCAGTTCTTC.

The V gene is TRBV20-1, the J gene TRBJ2-1, with 14 bases identical to TRBD2. Germline V CDR1 and CDR2: DFQATT, SNEGSKA (reference sequence). This CDR3 is 16 amino acids long. The V and J ends lost 7 bases and 6 bases, in that order; junction bases with no gene match: 11. Written as DNA, the CDR3 is TGCAGTGTCGGCCGTAGACTAGCGGGAGGGCCCAATGAGCAGTTCTTC. Protein: CSVGRRLAGGPNEQFF.

This clonotype is large by share. The chain is built from TRBV29-1 and TRBJ1-1; D unresolved. The CDR3 is 13 residues long. The V end lost 7 bases, the J end lost 1 base, and 13 bases lay between the germline ends. CDR1 and CDR2 (germline): SQVTM, ANQGSEA. The CDR3 is CSAEGGRNTEAFF. The CDR3 DNA reads as TGCAGCGCCGAGGGAGGAAGGAACACTGAAGCTTTCTTT.

By share, this clonotype ranks as medium-sized (0.01 to 0.1%). The chain uses TRBV18 and TRBJ2-5; D gene unclear. The germline V gene encodes CDR1 KGHSH and CDR2 LQKENI. This CDR3 region has 11 residues. Between the trimmed V and J ends, which lost 2 bases and 5 bases, there was a span of 3 bases. Written as DNA, the CDR3 is TGTGCCAGCTCACCATCTGAGACCCAGTACTTC. Protein: CASSPSETQYF.